This TCR beta chain is drawn from a study of graft-versus-host responses after intestinal transplantation. At the level of the study: As for transplant type, recipients had multivisceral, liver-intestinal, or isolated intestinal grafts.

A few counts support this clone. The antigen is not known. General observations from the study: Where graft-donor T cell macrochimerism was present, patients had high graft-versus-host to host-versus-graft clonal ratios in allografts. Peak GvH clone levels in circulation were associated with early post-transplant HvG declines. GvH clonotypes were identified within recipient marrow, with a subset emerging first in ileum or blood.

Only in-frame clones appear in the TCRdb table, and some are missing; sequencing was by immunoSEQ multiplex PCR. This table holds tens of thousands of clones, 75% to 90% found once. Germline assignment: CDR1 SGHVS and CDR2 FQNEAQ. V lost 11 bases and J 6 bases, leaving 26 bases between the germline ends. This CDR3 contains 15 residues. V gene TRBV7-8 combines with J gene TRBJ2-7; possibly TRBD1 for D (6 bases). This specimen consisted of unstimulated CD4+ T cells sorted from spleen or lymph node cells, obtained before transplant. This receptor was obtained from a human donor who was the organ donor for an intestinal transplant. The CDR3 coding sequence is TGTGCCTGCTCCAGGACAGATATTCCGACGGGCGAGCAGTACGTC. It specifies CACSRTDIPTGEQYV.